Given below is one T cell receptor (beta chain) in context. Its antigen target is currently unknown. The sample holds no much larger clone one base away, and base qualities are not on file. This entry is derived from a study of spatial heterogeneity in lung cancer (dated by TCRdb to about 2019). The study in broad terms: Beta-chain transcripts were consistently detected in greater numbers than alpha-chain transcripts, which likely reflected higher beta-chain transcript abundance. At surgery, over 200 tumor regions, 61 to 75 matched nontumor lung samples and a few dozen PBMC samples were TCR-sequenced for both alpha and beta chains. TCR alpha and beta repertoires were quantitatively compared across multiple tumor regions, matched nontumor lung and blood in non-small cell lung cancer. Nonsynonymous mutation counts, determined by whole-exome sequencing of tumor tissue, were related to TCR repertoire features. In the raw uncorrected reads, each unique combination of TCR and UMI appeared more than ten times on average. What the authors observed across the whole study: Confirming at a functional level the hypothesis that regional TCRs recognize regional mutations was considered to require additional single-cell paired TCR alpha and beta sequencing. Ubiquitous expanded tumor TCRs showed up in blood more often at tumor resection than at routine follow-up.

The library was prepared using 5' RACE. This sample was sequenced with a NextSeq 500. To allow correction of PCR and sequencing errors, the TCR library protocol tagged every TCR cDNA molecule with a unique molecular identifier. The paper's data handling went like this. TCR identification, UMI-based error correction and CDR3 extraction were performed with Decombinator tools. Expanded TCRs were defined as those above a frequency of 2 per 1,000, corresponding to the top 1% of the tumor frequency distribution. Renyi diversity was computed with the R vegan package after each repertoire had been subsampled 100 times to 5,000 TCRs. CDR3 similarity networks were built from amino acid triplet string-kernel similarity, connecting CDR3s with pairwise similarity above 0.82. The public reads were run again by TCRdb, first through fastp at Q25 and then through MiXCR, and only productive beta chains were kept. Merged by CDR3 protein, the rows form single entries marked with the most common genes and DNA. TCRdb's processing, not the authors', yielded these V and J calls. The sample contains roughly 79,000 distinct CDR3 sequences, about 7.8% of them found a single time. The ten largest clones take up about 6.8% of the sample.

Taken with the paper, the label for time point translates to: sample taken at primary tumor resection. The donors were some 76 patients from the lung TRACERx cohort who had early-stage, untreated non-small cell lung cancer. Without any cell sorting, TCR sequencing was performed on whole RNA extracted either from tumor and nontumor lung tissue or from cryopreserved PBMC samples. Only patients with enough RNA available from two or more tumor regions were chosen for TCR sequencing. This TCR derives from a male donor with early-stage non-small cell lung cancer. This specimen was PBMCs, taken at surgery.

At the DNA level, the sequence is TGTGCCAGCAGCTCCGGGGGACCCCAACCCAATCAGCCCCAGCATTTT. This yields the protein CASSSGGPQPNQPQHF. The rearrangement combines TRBV7-9 with TRBJ1-5; tentative D gene TRBD1, with 5 bases matching. The germline V gene (reference sequence) specifies SEHNR as CDR1 and FQNEAQ as CDR2. Reading from cysteine to phenylalanine, the CDR3 counts 16 amino acids. Of the read, only the CDR3 DNA is kept; its 48 bases are in frame from base 1. V is shortened by 4 bases, J by 3 bases, and the region joining them spans 16 bases.